Presented here are 23 T cell receptor beta chains from one specimen sequenced in a study of early T cells in non-severe SARS-CoV-2 infection. TCRdb re-called the 5' RACE reads with MiXCR, one entry per CDR3 protein. The sample records more than 85,000 distinct CDR3 sequences, about 15% being singletons. Sequenced material: whole blood, taken at baseline. The source is an adult who was a healthcare worker with PCR-confirmed SARS-CoV-2 infection or an uninfected control (not recorded which).

The chain uses TRBV28 and TRBJ2-7; D gene unclear. There are 15 residues in the CDR3. V lost 4 bases and J 2 bases, leaving 15 bases between the germline ends. Germline V gene data show CDR1 as MDHEN and CDR2 as SYDVKM. As DNA, the CDR3 is TGTGCCAGCAGTTCCTACCTTAGGGTAGCCTACGAGCAGTACTTC. This encodes CASSSYLRVAYEQYF.

The rearrangement uses TRBV5-1 and TRBJ2-2, with 8 bases that match TRBD1. The germline V gene encodes CDR1 SGHRS and CDR2 YFSETQ. The CDR3 is 16 residues long. V trimming: 3 bases; J trimming: 8 bases; junction bases outside the gene matches: 12. CDR3 residues: CASSWGQAGVPGELFF. DNA of the CDR3: TGCGCCAGCAGCTGGGGACAGGCAGGCGTCCCGGGGGAGCTGTTTTTT.

This chain connects TRBV5-1 to TRBJ2-1; D may be TRBD1 (5 bases). Trimming took 0 bases from V and 9 from J, leaving 13 bases between them. The CDR3 is 14 residues long. Germline V gives CDR1 SGHRS, CDR2 YFSETQ. CDR3 region: CASSLGQGMGEQFF. The CDR3 DNA reads TGCGCCAGCAGCTTGGGGCAGGGCATGGGTGAGCAGTTCTTC.

The chain has TRBV4-1 and TRBJ2-3, with D possibly matching TRBD1 (6 bases). V was cut by 1 base and J by 2 bases, with 10 bases left in between. The CDR3 totals 15 residues. Germline V gene data show CDR1 as MGHRA and CDR2 as YSYEKL. CDR3 DNA sequence: TGCGCCAGCAGCCAAGCGCCAGGGGTCACAGATACGCAGTATTTT. Encoded protein: CASSQAPGVTDTQYF.

This clonotype was detected only a few times. The chain uses TRBV5-4 and TRBJ2-3, with a possible D match to TRBD2 (5 bases). CDR3 length: 14 residues. Trimming stripped 1 base from V and 4 bases from J, with 10 bases between. Germline V CDR1 and CDR2: SGHNT, YYREEE (reference sequence). The DNA for the CDR3 is TGTGCCAGCAGCTTGTCGGGCGGGTCAGATACGCAGTATTTT. This codes for CASSLSGGSDTQYF.

Only a few counts were recorded for this clonotype. The chain joins TRBV2 to TRBJ2-1; 7 positions agree with TRBD2. With V trimmed by 6 bases and J by 2 bases, 10 bases remained unmatched. The germline V gene encodes CDR1 SNHLY and CDR2 FYNNEI. This CDR3 has 16 residues. The CDR3 DNA follows: TGTGCCAGCAGCTACCGACTAGCCACTACCTACAATGAGCAGTTCTTC. It codes for CASSYRLATTYNEQFF.

The table lists this clonotype with a few counts. The chain carries TRBV3-2 and TRBJ1-1. TRBV3-2 is an annotated pseudogene. There are 12 residues in the CDR3. The DNA for the CDR3 is TGTGCCAGCAGCCCCCACAACCTTGAAGCTTTCTTT. Translated, it gives CASSPHNLEAFF.

This chain joins TRBV20-1 and TRBJ1-4; D uncertain. Trimming cost V 7 bases and J 5 bases, with 8 bases left between them. The V gene's germline CDR1 is DFQATT and CDR2 SNEGSKA (reference sequence). The CDR3 sequence is 11 residues long. CDR3 protein: CSGFRNEKLFF. In nucleotides, the CDR3 is TGCAGTGGCTTCCGGAATGAAAAACTGTTTTTT.

The V gene is TRBV12-3 or TRBV12-4, the J gene TRBJ2-1, with 9 positions matching TRBD2. This CDR3 comprises 13 residues. With V trimmed by 3 bases and J by 8 bases, 2 bases remained unmatched. CDR3 bases: TGTGCCAGCAGTTTTAGCGGGAGCTATGAGCAGTTCTTC. Its protein product is CASSFSGSYEQFF.

This clonotype was detected ten times or more. The chain couples TRBV28 to TRBJ1-2, with unresolved D. The germline CDR1 and CDR2 sequences are MDHEN and SYDVKM. This CDR3 spans 13 amino acids. V dropped 9 bases and J dropped 0 bases, with 11 bases sitting between them. CDR3 DNA: TGTGCCAGTGAAGCTGAAACTAACTATGGCTACACCTTC. As protein: CASEAETNYGYTF.

J is TRBJ2-2 and V is TRBV11-2, with 10 nucleotides matching TRBD2. The CDR3 contains 14 residues. The germline V gene has CDR1 SGHAT and CDR2 FQNNGV. Germline trimming cut 4 bases from V and 7 bases from J; bases unmatched to any gene: 3. CDR3 coding DNA: TGTGCCAGCAGCTCGTTAGCGGGAGGCGGGGAGCTGTTTTTT. Translating gives CASSSLAGGGELFF.

The J gene is TRBJ2-1, the V gene TRBV15, with 8 nucleotides matching TRBD2. V was clipped by 3 bases and J by 7 bases; unmatched bases: 5. The V gene's germline CDR1 is LNHNV and CDR2 YYDKDF (reference sequence). The CDR3 is 14 residues long. DNA for the CDR3: TGTGCCACCAGCAGCCCGGGACTAGTTAATGAGCAGTTCTTC. This codes for CATSSPGLVNEQFF.

By share, this clonotype ranks as medium-sized (0.01 to 0.1%). CDR3 in DNA: TGTGCCAGCAGTTTAGCCGGGAATGAGCAGTTCTTC. It specifies CASSLAGNEQFF. This chain joins TRBV28 and TRBJ2-1; D is uncertain. V shed 2 bases and J shed 7 bases, with 6 bases lying between them. This CDR3 spans 12 amino acids. Germline CDR1 and CDR2: MDHEN and SYDVKM.

There are many counts of this clonotype. The rearrangement joins TRBV6-1 to TRBJ1-1; 11 bases are shared with TRBD1. CDR1 MNHNS and CDR2 SASEGT come from the germline V gene. Trimming cost V 6 bases and J 4 bases; bases outside gene matches: 7. The CDR3 covers 15 residues. CDR3 residues: CASSAGTGGPTEAFF. As DNA, the CDR3 is TGTGCCAGCAGCGCCGGGACAGGGGGGCCCACTGAAGCTTTCTTT.

The chain couples TRBV7-9 to TRBJ2-6; D is perhaps TRBD1 (5 bases). The ends were cut back, 4 bases at V and 0 bases at J, with 22 bases in the middle. The CDR3 is 20 amino acids. CDR1 is SEHNR, CDR2 FQNEAQ, per germline (reference sequence). In nucleotides, the CDR3 is TGTGCCAGCAGCTACTCTAGGGGCTCTAATCTTTTCTCTGGGGCCAACGTCCTGACTTTC. Encoded protein: CASSYSRGSNLFSGANVLTF. Full variable domain (rest looked up from reference TRBV7-9 and TRBJ2-6): DTGVSQNPRHKITKRGQNVTFRCDPISEHNRLYWYRQTLGQGPEFLTYFQNEAQLEKSRLLSDRFSAERPKGSFSTLEIQRTEQGDSAMYLCASSYSRGSNLFSGANVLTFGAGSRLTVL.

This chain links TRBV5-1 with TRBJ2-5; TRBD2 aligns across 9 bases. The CDR3 consists of 13 residues. CDR1 is SGHRS, CDR2 YFSETQ, per germline. The trim removed 5 bases at V and 3 bases at J, leaving 2 bases unmatched. The DNA of the CDR3 is TGCGCCAGCAGTATAGCGGGAGAAGAGACCCAGTACTTC. It is translated as CASSIAGEETQYF. The full variable domain, with the rest looked up from reference TRBV5-1 and TRBJ2-5, is KAGVTQTPRYLIKTRGQQVTLSCSPISGHRSVSWYQQTPGQGLQFLFEYFSETQRNKGNFPGRFSGRQFSNSRSEMNVSTLELGDSALYLCASSIAGEETQYFGPGTRLLVL.

This clonotype was counted a single time. The V and J genes are TRBV28 and TRBJ2-5; D may be TRBD1 or TRBD2 (7 bases each). Germline CDR1 and CDR2: MDHEN and SYDVKM. This CDR3 spans 14 amino acids. Trimming took 8 bases from V and 3 from J, leaving 16 bases between them. The CDR3 sequence is CASVPRGTKETQYF. The CDR3 DNA follows: TGTGCCAGCGTCCCCAGGGGGACTAAAGAGACCCAGTACTTC. The full variable domain, its missing parts supplied by reference TRBV28 and TRBJ2-5, is DVKVTQSSRYLVKRTGEKVFLECVQDMDHENMFWYRQDPGLGLRLIYFSYDVKMKEKGDIPEGYSVSREKKERFSLILESASTNQTSMYLCASVPRGTKETQYFGPGTRLLVL.

The chain combines TRBV27 with TRBJ2-7; tentatively, D is TRBD1 (6 bases). Germline CDR1 reads MNHEY; CDR2 reads SMNVEV (reference sequence). Between the trimmed V and J ends, which lost 4 bases and 5 bases, there was a span of 12 bases. The CDR3 covers 13 residues. The CDR3 DNA is TGTGCCAGCAGTTCCACAGGGTTACACGAGCAGTACTTC. Encoded protein: CASSSTGLHEQYF.

The genes are TRBV3-1 and TRBJ2-7, with D possibly being TRBD2 (5 bases). The V end was cut by 1 base, the J end by 5 bases, with 9 bases between. The germline gives CDR1 LGHDT, CDR2 YNNKEL (reference sequence). The CDR3 has 13 amino acids. CDR3 protein: CASSQGTGDEQYF. For the CDR3, the DNA is TGTGCCAGCAGCCAAGGTACCGGGGACGAGCAGTACTTC.

This clonotype was recorded at least ten times. The V call is TRBV29-1, the J call TRBJ1-1, with D maybe TRBD1 (5 bases). Germline loops: CDR1 SQVTM, CDR2 ANQGSEA. This CDR3 spans 11 amino acids. Deletions cut 6 bases from V and 6 bases from J, with 11 bases between. The DNA of the CDR3 is TGCAGCGTGCGTACAGGTTCTGAAGCTTTCTTT. Translating gives CSVRTGSEAFF.

This clonotype came up a few times. The chain couples TRBV29-1 to TRBJ1-1; 12 nucleotides agree with TRBD1. Germline assignment: CDR1 SQVTM and CDR2 ANQGSEA. V was clipped by 7 bases and J by 6 bases; unmatched bases: 9. There are 14 residues in the CDR3. This chain's CDR3 is CSALGQGARSEAFF. The CDR3 DNA is TGCAGCGCCCTGGGACAGGGGGCGAGGTCTGAAGCTTTCTTT.

In its sample, this clonotype was seen a few times. The chain couples TRBV28 to TRBJ2-4, with D possibly matching TRBD2 (6 bases). CDR1 and CDR2 from the germline V gene are MDHEN and SYDVKM. CDR3 size: 16 residues. The ends were cut back, 4 bases at V and 5 bases at J, with 18 bases in the middle. The CDR3 loop is CASSSPYGSAENIQYF. CDR3 sequence (DNA): TGTGCCAGCAGTTCGCCATACGGGAGTGCCGAAAACATTCAGTACTTC. Complete variable domain (other parts from reference TRBV28 and TRBJ2-4): DVKVTQSSRYLVKRTGEKVFLECVQDMDHENMFWYRQDPGLGLRLIYFSYDVKMKEKGDIPEGYSVSREKKERFSLILESASTNQTSMYLCASSSPYGSAENIQYFGAGTRLSVL.

The DNA of the CDR3 is TGTGCCAGCAGTGGTGGTCAGGGGGCGCGGACTGAGCAGTTCTTC. It translates to CASSGGQGARTEQFF. This sequence joins TRBV2 and TRBJ2-1; 8 bases line up with TRBD1. The ends lost 4 bases at V and 9 bases at J; junction bases unmatched: 11. Per germline, CDR1 SNHLY and CDR2 FYNNEI. CDR3 length equals 15 residues.